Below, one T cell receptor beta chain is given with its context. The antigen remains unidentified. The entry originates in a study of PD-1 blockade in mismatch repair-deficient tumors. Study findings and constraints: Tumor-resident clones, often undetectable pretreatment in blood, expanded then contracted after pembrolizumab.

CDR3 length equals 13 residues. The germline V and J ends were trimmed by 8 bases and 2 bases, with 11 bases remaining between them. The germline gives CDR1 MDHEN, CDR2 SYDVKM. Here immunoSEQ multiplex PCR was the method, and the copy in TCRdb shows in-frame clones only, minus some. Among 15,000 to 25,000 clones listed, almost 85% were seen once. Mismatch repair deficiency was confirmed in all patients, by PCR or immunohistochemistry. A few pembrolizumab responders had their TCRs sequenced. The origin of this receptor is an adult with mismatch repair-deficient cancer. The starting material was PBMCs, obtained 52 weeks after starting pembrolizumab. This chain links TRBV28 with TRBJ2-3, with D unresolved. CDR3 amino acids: CASGLPPTDTQYF. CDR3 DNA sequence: TGTGCCAGCGGGCTACCCCCCACAGATACGCAGTATTTT.